Listed here are 12 T cell receptor beta chains from one sample, sequenced in a study of PD-1 blockade in mismatch repair-deficient tumors. TCRdb's copy holds only in-frame clones and misses some; the assay was immunoSEQ multiplex PCR. The sample has tens of thousands of clones, around 85% seen once. The sample consisted of peripheral blood, taken 12 weeks after starting pembrolizumab. The receptor set was obtained from an adult with mismatch repair-deficient cancer.

This clone has a single count. This chain joins TRBV4-3 and TRBJ2-3; 7 bases agree with TRBD2. This CDR3 has 15 residues. The germline V gene encodes CDR1 LGHNA and CDR2 YSLEER. Trimming took 0 bases from V and 0 from J; bases not matched to a gene: 0. The CDR3 nucleotides read TGCGCCAGCAGCCAAGAAGCGGGGAGCACAGATACGCAGTATTTT. Protein: CASSQEAGSTDTQYF.

V is TRBV14 and J is TRBJ1-1; D ambiguous. Deletions cut 1 base from V and 1 base from J, with 7 bases between. The CDR3 totals 14 residues. Germline loops: CDR1 SGHDN, CDR2 FVKESK. The CDR3 sequence is CASSQGGGNTEAFF. CDR3 bases: TGTGCCAGCAGCCAAGGTGGAGGGAACACTGAAGCTTTCTTT. Full variable domain (missing parts from reference TRBV14 and TRBJ1-1): EAGVTQFPSHSVIEKGQTVTLRCDPISGHDNLYWYRRVMGKEIKFLLHFVKESKQDESGMPNNRFLAERTGGTYSTLKVQPAELEDSGVYFCASSQGGGNTEAFFGQGTRLTVV.

The V and J genes are TRBV18 and TRBJ2-5, with D uncertain. The V and J ends lost 3 bases and 2 bases respectively, with 7 bases between them. The CDR3 loop spans 13 amino acids. Germline V gene sequence: CDR1 KGHSH, CDR2 LQKENI. The CDR3 DNA reads as TGTGCCAGCTCACCGTCAGAGCAAGAGACCCAGTACTTC. Encoded protein: CASSPSEQETQYF.

The V gene is TRBV30, the J gene TRBJ1-5; D might be TRBD1 (6 bases). The CDR3 is 16 amino acids. CDR1 is GTSNPN and CDR2 is SVGIG in the germline V gene (reference sequence). Trimming shortened V by 2 bases and J by 6 bases, and 20 bases separated the two germline ends. Here the CDR3 DNA reads TGTGCCTGGAGTCATTGGGACTGGGGGGGGGCTCAGCCCCAGCATTTT. Amino acids: CAWSHWDWGGAQPQHF. Looking up the rest from reference TRBV30 and TRBJ1-5 gives the full variable domain: SQTIHQWPATLVQPVGSPLSLECTVEGTSNPNLYWYRQAAGRGLQLLFYSVGIGQISSEVPQNLSASRPQDRQFILSSKKLLLSDSGFYLCAWSHWDWGGAQPQHFGDGTRLSIL.

This clone has a single count. The V call is TRBV30, the J call TRBJ1-1, with D possibly matching TRBD1 (5 bases). Germline values: CDR1 GTSNPN, CDR2 SVGIG (reference sequence). Deletions cut 2 bases from V and 4 bases from J, with 8 bases between. There are 12 residues in the CDR3. The CDR3 protein is CAWSRGVTEAFF. In DNA form, the CDR3 reads TGTGCCTGGAGTAGAGGGGTCACTGAAGCTTTCTTT.

This clone was observed a few times. The chain carries TRBV7-8 and TRBJ1-1; D unresolved. The germline CDR1 and CDR2 sequences are SGHVS and FQNEAQ. Trimming stripped 5 bases from V and 0 bases from J, with 4 bases between. The CDR3 runs 12 residues. CDR3 loop: CASSLMNTEAFF. The CDR3 nucleotides read TGTGCCAGCAGCCTTATGAACACTGAAGCTTTCTTT.

V and J are TRBV28 and TRBJ1-1; 8 bases fit TRBD1. Looked up from germline, CDR1 is MDHEN and CDR2 is SYDVKM. With 3 bases clipped from V and 4 bases from J, the junction kept 4 bases outside the gene matches. This CDR3 has 14 amino acids. As DNA, the CDR3 is TGTGCCAGCAGTTTCCCCGGGACAGGCACTGAAGCTTTCTTT. Protein: CASSFPGTGTEAFF.

V is TRBV7-9 and J is TRBJ2-1; 9 nucleotides line up with TRBD1. This CDR3 contains 16 residues. The germline V gene encodes CDR1 SEHNR and CDR2 FQNEAQ (reference sequence). The junction had 13 bases not matched to a gene; V was cut back by 5 bases and J by 8 bases. The CDR3 here is CASSTYRGRGSHEQFF. The CDR3 bases are TGTGCCAGCAGCACCTACAGGGGGCGCGGTTCCCATGAGCAGTTCTTC.

This sequence joins TRBV7-5 and TRBJ2-5; TRBD1, the D gene given by the table, was not confirmed from the DNA. TRBV7-5 is deemed a pseudogene. This CDR3 region has 19 residues. In DNA, the CDR3 is TGTGCCAGAAGCTTAGTGGAATACAACGGGACAGGATACCAAGAGACCCAGTACTTC. It translates to CARSLVEYNGTGYQETQYF.

The V gene is TRBV7-2, the J gene TRBJ2-5; the match to TRBD2 covers 9 bases. The CDR3 totals 18 residues. Trimming removed 0 bases from V and 2 bases from J; junction bases left unmatched: 10. Per the germline V gene, CDR1 is SGHTA and CDR2 is FQGNSA. The CDR3, as DNA: TGTGCCAGCAGCTTAGCGATGTACGTAGGACTAGCGCAAGAGACCCAGTACTTC. Its translation: CASSLAMYVGLAQETQYF.

The rearrangement links TRBV5-1 to TRBJ1-1; 7 nucleotides align to TRBD1. Per the germline V gene, CDR1 is SGHRS and CDR2 is YFSETQ. V lost 0 bases to trimming and J lost 7 bases; unmatched junction nucleotides: 9. CDR3 length equals 15 residues. The CDR3 nucleotides read TGCGCCAGCAGCTTGGAAGGGGGCCTCTGGGGTGAAGCTTTCTTT. Protein: CASSLEGGLWGEAFF.

The V and J genes are TRBV7-2 and TRBJ2-1; TRBD2 aligns across 7 bases. CDR1 and CDR2 (germline): SGHTA, FQGNSA. The V gene end was trimmed by 5 bases and the J gene end by 6 bases; junction bases not matched to a gene: 16. The CDR3 is 17 amino acids. The CDR3 loop is CASSPPRRGRSFNEQFF. The CDR3 coding sequence is TGTGCCAGCAGCCCCCCCCGGCGCGGGAGATCGTTCAATGAGCAGTTCTTC.